Below are 30 T cell receptor beta chains sequenced from a single sample in a study of blood T cell repertoires in COVID-19. Some clones are missing from TCRdb's copy, which holds only in-frame ones; the method was immunoSEQ multiplex PCR. The sample has roughly 240,000 clones; over 80% are singletons. Sequencing was performed on peripheral blood. The receptors were sampled from a man in his sixties who had recovered from COVID-19.

V is TRBV5-1 and J is TRBJ2-5, with D unresolved. Trimming stripped 1 base from V and 4 bases from J, with 8 bases between. CDR1 is SGHRS, CDR2 YFSETQ, per germline. This CDR3 spans 13 amino acids. CDR3 in DNA: TGCGCCAGCAGCTTGTTCCGAGGAGAGACCCAGTACTTC. Amino acids: CASSLFRGETQYF. The full variable domain, with the rest looked up from reference TRBV5-1 and TRBJ2-5, is KAGVTQTPRYLIKTRGQQVTLSCSPISGHRSVSWYQQTPGQGLQFLFEYFSETQRNKGNFPGRFSGRQFSNSRSEMNVSTLELGDSALYLCASSLFRGETQYFGPGTRLLVL.

This chain connects TRBV5-1 to TRBJ1-1, with TRBD1 matching 7 bases. The CDR3 loop spans 17 amino acids. The germline gives CDR1 SGHRS, CDR2 YFSETQ. Trimming took 0 bases from V and 5 from J; bases not matched to a gene: 13. CDR3 amino acids: CASSLAAGQILGTEAFF. CDR3 DNA: TGCGCCAGCAGCTTGGCGGCGGGACAGATCCTCGGAACTGAAGCTTTCTTT.

The genes are TRBV6-2 or TRBV6-3 and TRBJ1-4; D is possibly TRBD1 (5 bases). The germline V gene encodes CDR1 MNHEY and CDR2 SVGEGT. This CDR3 spans 13 amino acids. V lost 5 bases and J lost 8, with 12 bases in between. CDR3 residues: CASSRGAGEKLFF. In DNA, the CDR3 is TGTGCCAGCAGTCGCGGGGCAGGAGAAAAACTGTTTTTT.

The genes are TRBV3-1 (or the pseudogene TRBV3-2) and TRBJ2-3; 7 bases map to TRBD1. CDR1 LGHDT and CDR2 YNNKEL come from the germline V gene (reference sequence). CDR3 length: 16 amino acids. V trimming: 4 bases; J trimming: 4 bases; junction bases outside the gene matches: 11. Here the CDR3 reads CASSPGQSLRADTQYF. The CDR3, as DNA: TGTGCCAGCAGCCCGGGACAGTCTCTGAGGGCAGATACGCAGTATTTT.

The chain joins TRBV30 to TRBJ1-1; the D gene is possibly TRBD1 (6 bases). The V and J ends lost 5 bases and 11 bases respectively, with 15 bases between them. The length of the CDR3 is 11 residues. Germline V lookup: CDR1 GTSNPN, CDR2 SVGIG (reference sequence). The CDR3 nucleotides read TGTGCCTGGGGGGTAGGGGGTCTCGCTTTCTTT. Encoded protein: CAWGVGGLAFF.

This rearrangement joins TRBV4-1 to TRBJ2-3, with D perhaps TRBD1 (6 bases). With 3 bases removed from V and 3 bases from J, the gap between germline ends came to 19 bases. The CDR3 contains 17 residues. Germline V lookup: CDR1 MGHRA, CDR2 YSYEKL. Written as DNA, the CDR3 is TGCGCCAGCAGCCAGGGCTACCCCCGAACAGGGACAGATACGCAGTATTTT. Translating it yields CASSQGYPRTGTDTQYF.

A remark on this clone: The junction and the germline gene differ at one end; a read error may be behind it. The same CDR3 is also encoded by other DNA sequences in this sample. The J gene is TRBJ2-1, the V gene TRBV7-7; a possible D gene is TRBD2 (6 bases). The CDR3 has 13 amino acids. CDR1 is SSHAT, CDR2 FNYEAQ, per germline (reference sequence). The chain's CDR3 is CASSSGTVGEQFF. As DNA, the CDR3 is TGTGCTAGCAGCTCCGGGACTGTTGGTGAGCAGTTCTTC.

The rearrangement links TRBV10-3 to TRBJ2-7, with 8 nucleotides matching TRBD2. Germline V gives CDR1 ENHRY, CDR2 SYGVKD. The junction had 9 bases not matched to a gene; V was cut back by 0 bases and J by 2 bases. There are 17 residues in the CDR3. The CDR3 loop is CAISESFGSGGAYEQYF. CDR3 sequence (DNA): TGTGCCATCAGTGAGTCGTTCGGCTCCGGGGGGGCCTACGAGCAGTACTTC.

The chain links TRBV6-6 to TRBJ2-7; tentative D call: TRBD2 (5 bases). Trimming removed 8 bases at V and 7 bases at J, with 18 bases between. Looked up from germline, CDR1 is MNHNY and CDR2 is SVGAGI (reference sequence). CDR3 length: 13 amino acids. The CDR3 is CASQPGIIGEQYF. The CDR3 nucleotides read TGTGCCAGCCAGCCGGGAATAATAGGGGAGCAGTACTTC.

V is TRBV7-2 and J is TRBJ2-7; TRBD2 matches 10 bases. The V and J ends lost 0 bases and 2 bases, in that order; junction bases with no gene match: 4. CDR1 is SGHTA and CDR2 is FQGNSA in the germline V gene. The CDR3 contains 16 residues. The CDR3 sequence is CASSLAGSGGAYEQYF. The CDR3 bases are TGTGCCAGCAGCTTAGCGGGCAGCGGGGGGGCCTACGAGCAGTACTTC.

This clone has only a few counts. The gene calls are TRBV6-4 and TRBJ2-2; D call uncertain. Germline CDR1 MRHNA, CDR2 SNTAGT. V lost 6 bases and J lost 5, with 19 bases in between. The CDR3 runs 16 residues. The CDR3 reads CASRTNGGPATGELFF. CDR3 DNA sequence: TGTGCCAGCAGGACCAACGGCGGCCCCGCAACCGGGGAGCTGTTTTTT.

The rearrangement links TRBV2 to TRBJ2-1; D remains ambiguous. CDR1 and CDR2 from the germline V gene are SNHLY and FYNNEI. This CDR3 comprises 14 residues. Trimming took off 2 bases at V and 10 bases at J, with 15 bases between the two ends. The CDR3 sequence: CASSEYGQDGEQFF. The CDR3 coding sequence is TGTGCCAGCAGTGAATACGGCCAGGATGGGGAGCAGTTCTTC.

V is TRBV6-5 and J is TRBJ2-5; 9 bases map to TRBD1. The CDR3 contains 13 residues. Germline V gives CDR1 MNHEY, CDR2 SVGAGI. J lost 5 bases, V lost 6 bases, and 4 bases had no gene match. The CDR3 sequence: CASSRDRVETQYF. The CDR3 nucleotides are TGTGCCAGCAGCCGGGACAGGGTCGAGACCCAGTACTTC.

This clone has a single count. The CDR3 is CASSLGSSGANVLTF. The CDR3 DNA reads TGTGCCAGTAGTCTCGGGTCGTCTGGGGCCAACGTCCTGACTTTC. The chain links TRBV19 to TRBJ2-6; D is uncertain. The V end lost 5 bases, the J end lost 1 base, and 9 bases lay between the germline ends. The CDR3 length is 15 residues. Looked up from germline, CDR1 is LNHDA and CDR2 is SQIVND (reference sequence).

This sequence joins TRBV24-1 and TRBJ2-7, with 15 bases identical to TRBD2. CDR1 and CDR2 from the germline V gene are KGHDR and SFDVKD. Unmatched junction bases numbered 12, after V lost 8 bases and J lost 5 bases. The CDR3 is made up of 17 amino acids. CDR3: CATNPGGLAGGRDEQYF. The CDR3 DNA is TGTGCCACCAACCCAGGGGGACTAGCGGGAGGCCGGGACGAGCAGTACTTC.

This chain connects TRBV15 to TRBJ1-1; TRBD1 aligns across 8 bases. Germline CDR1 LNHNV, CDR2 YYDKDF (reference sequence). V was pared by 5 bases and J by 5 bases, with 13 bases of the junction left unmatched. This CDR3 has 16 amino acids. CDR3 in DNA: TGTGCCACCAGCCGAGGACAGGGAGGCCTCAGGACTGAAGCTTTCTTT. Its protein product is CATSRGQGGLRTEAFF.

The V and J genes are TRBV9 and TRBJ2-3, with 8 bases matching TRBD1. The CDR3 consists of 18 residues. CDR1 is SGDLS and CDR2 is YYNGEE in the germline V gene. V lost 4 bases, J lost 2 bases, and 15 bases stayed unmatched. The CDR3 spells CASSPTGGSSFNTDTQYF. The CDR3 nucleotides read TGTGCCAGCAGCCCTACAGGGGGTTCCTCATTCAACACAGATACGCAGTATTTT. Drawing the rest from reference TRBV9 and TRBJ2-3, the complete variable domain is DSGVTQTPKHLITATGQRVTLRCSPRSGDLSVYWYQQSLDQGLQFLIQYYNGEERAKGNILERFSAQQFPDLHSELNLSSLELGDSALYFCASSPTGGSSFNTDTQYFGPGTRLTVL.

The chain is built from TRBV3-1 (or the pseudogene TRBV3-2) and TRBJ1-2; D unclear. V lost 3 bases, J lost 8 bases, and 16 bases lay in between. Looked up from germline, CDR1 is LGHDT and CDR2 is YNNKEL (reference sequence). This CDR3 contains 14 residues. The CDR3 loop is CASSQRGGERGYTF. For the CDR3, the DNA is TGTGCCAGCAGCCAGAGAGGTGGAGAACGGGGCTACACCTTC.

The CDR3 bases are TGTGCCAGCAGCCCTTCAAGCGCGGGGGGGCAGTTCTTC. Amino acid sequence: CASSPSSAGGQFF. The gene calls are TRBV3-1 (or the pseudogene TRBV3-2) and TRBJ2-1, with TRBD2 identical over 8 bases. Germline-derived CDR1 and CDR2 are LGHDT and YNNKEL (reference sequence). The CDR3 loop spans 13 amino acids. V trimming: 4 bases; J trimming: 12 bases; junction bases outside the gene matches: 8.

This chain's CDR3 is CASSYQGGTEAFF. CDR3 nucleotides: TGTGCCAGCAGTTACCAGGGGGGCACTGAAGCTTTCTTT. The V and J genes are TRBV6-5 and TRBJ1-1, with TRBD1 matching over 7 bases. J gave up 4 bases and V 2 bases, and 1 base lay outside the gene matches. CDR1 MNHEY and CDR2 SVGAGI come from the germline V gene. The CDR3 runs to 13 residues.

The CDR3 loop reads CASSLKTGEAEKLFF. For the CDR3, the DNA is TGTGCCAGCTCACTGAAGACAGGGGAGGCCGAAAAACTGTTTTTT. The chain carries TRBV18 and TRBJ1-4, with 8 bases identical to TRBD1. Trimming took 4 bases from V and 8 from J; bases not matched to a gene: 9. This CDR3 comprises 15 residues. Germline assignment: CDR1 KGHSH and CDR2 LQKENI. Filled out from reference TRBV18 and TRBJ1-4, the complete variable domain reads NAGVMQNPRHLVRRRGQEARLRCSPMKGHSHVYWYRQLPEEGLKFMVYLQKENIIDESGMPKERFSAEFPKEGPSILRIQQVVRGDSAAYFCASSLKTGEAEKLFFGSGTQLSVL.

V is TRBV24-1 and J is TRBJ2-3, with TRBD1 identical over 9 bases. Germline values: CDR1 KGHDR, CDR2 SFDVKD. This CDR3 region has 14 residues. The V and J ends lost 7 bases and 2 bases, in that order; junction bases with no gene match: 3. In nucleotides, the CDR3 is TGTGCCACCAGGGGACAGGGCATCACAGATACGCAGTATTTT. Residues: CATRGQGITDTQYF.

The V call is TRBV5-4, the J call TRBJ2-1; 13 positions match TRBD2. The V gene's germline CDR1 is SGHNT and CDR2 YYREEE (reference sequence). After removal of 0 bases from V and 0 bases from J, the junction contained 3 bases not matched to a gene. The CDR3 runs to 18 residues. This CDR3 is CASSLGLAGGLSYNEQFF. In DNA, the CDR3 is TGTGCCAGCAGCTTGGGACTAGCGGGGGGCCTCTCCTACAATGAGCAGTTCTTC. Supplemented by reference TRBV5-4 and TRBJ2-1, the full variable domain reads ETGVTQSPTHLIKTRGQQVTLRCSSQSGHNTVSWYQQALGQGPQFIFQYYREEENGRGNFPPRFSGLQFPNYSSELNVNALELDDSALYLCASSLGLAGGLSYNEQFFGPGTRLTVL.

The chain uses TRBV5-4 and TRBJ2-2; 7 nucleotides match TRBD1. Germline lookup yields CDR1 SGHNT and CDR2 YYREEE (reference sequence). The V gene end was trimmed by 0 bases and the J gene end by 6 bases; junction bases not matched to a gene: 5. The CDR3 contains 15 residues. Here the CDR3 DNA reads TGTGCCAGCAGCTTGGGCGCGACAGGGCCCGGGGAGCTGTTTTTT. The encoded protein is CASSLGATGPGELFF.

The CDR3 sequence: CASSQRASKQFF. The CDR3 DNA reads as TGTGCCAGCAGCCAGCGGGCCTCAAAGCAGTTCTTC. The gene calls are TRBV16 and TRBJ2-1; D might be TRBD2 (5 bases). Trimming took off 3 bases at V and 11 bases at J, with 11 bases between the two ends. Germline assignment: CDR1 KGHSY and CDR2 FQNENV. This CDR3 spans 12 amino acids.

The rearrangement joins TRBV6-1 to TRBJ2-5; TRBD2 aligns across 10 bases. CDR3 length: 16 residues. From germline, CDR1 is MNHNS and CDR2 SASEGT. V lost 1 base to trimming and J lost 5 bases; unmatched junction nucleotides: 7. CDR3 sequence (DNA): TGTGCCAGCAGTGAAGGAAGACTAGCGGGCAGGGAGACCCAGTACTTC. It translates to CASSEGRLAGRETQYF.

This clone was picked up one time. J is TRBJ1-1 and V is TRBV5-1, with a possible D match to TRBD1 (6 bases). Germline CDR1 is SGHRS and CDR2 is YFSETQ. The CDR3 length is 14 residues. Between the trimmed V and J ends, which lost 4 bases and 1 base, there was a span of 11 bases. CDR3: CASSTGTQNTEAFF. The CDR3, as DNA: TGCGCCAGCAGCACCGGGACACAGAACACTGAAGCTTTCTTT.

The gene calls are TRBV28 and TRBJ1-5; no reliable D call. Germline loops: CDR1 MDHEN, CDR2 SYDVKM. V dropped 5 bases and J dropped 5 bases, with 13 bases sitting between them. This CDR3 is built from 14 residues. CDR3 protein: CASSLRESHQPQHF. The CDR3 DNA reads TGTGCCAGCAGTCTCCGGGAGAGCCATCAGCCCCAGCATTTT. Complete variable domain (other parts from reference TRBV28 and TRBJ1-5): DVKVTQSSRYLVKRTGEKVFLECVQDMDHENMFWYRQDPGLGLRLIYFSYDVKMKEKGDIPEGYSVSREKKERFSLILESASTNQTSMYLCASSLRESHQPQHFGDGTRLSIL.

The V gene is TRBV9, the J gene TRBJ2-2; D remains unclear. The V and J ends lost 0 bases and 6 bases respectively, with 9 bases between them. The CDR3 is 14 residues long. CDR1 SGDLS and CDR2 YYNGEE come from the germline V gene. CDR3 sequence: CASSVASSPGELFF. CDR3 in DNA: TGTGCCAGCAGCGTAGCCTCTTCTCCCGGGGAGCTGTTTTTT.

This chain links TRBV5-1 with TRBJ2-3; 7 bases are a match to TRBD1. In germline, CDR1 is SGHRS, CDR2 YFSETQ. The CDR3 totals 16 residues. The V and J ends lost 0 bases and 4 bases, in that order; junction bases with no gene match: 8. The CDR3 coding sequence is TGCGCCAGCAGCTTGGGGACAGGCGTAACTTCAGATACGCAGTATTTT. Translated, it gives CASSLGTGVTSDTQYF.